This TCR beta chain was found in a study of CD8+ T cells in alopecia areata. V was clipped by 5 bases and J by 6 bases, with 25 bases between them. Germline CDR1 is SQVTM and CDR2 is ANQGSEA. This CDR3 contains 16 residues. As part of sample collection, lesional scalp punch biopsies and peripheral blood were taken from alopecia areata patients. Reverse transcribed after extraction, RNA yielded cDNA as the sequencing template. Clones were read by immunoSEQ multiplex PCR, and TCRdb kept only the in-frame ones, dropping some. The data contain about 69,000 clones, roughly 61% of them singletons. The sample consisted of CD8+ T cells sorted from blood, taken at week 0. The V call is TRBV29-1, the J call TRBJ1-1; tentative D call: TRBD1 (5 bases). This clonotype originated in a human donor with alopecia areata. The CDR3 DNA reads TGCAGCGTTCTATCGGGCCAGGGAGGACGAGGAGCTGAAGCTTTCTTT. Protein: CSVLSGQGGRGAEAFF.